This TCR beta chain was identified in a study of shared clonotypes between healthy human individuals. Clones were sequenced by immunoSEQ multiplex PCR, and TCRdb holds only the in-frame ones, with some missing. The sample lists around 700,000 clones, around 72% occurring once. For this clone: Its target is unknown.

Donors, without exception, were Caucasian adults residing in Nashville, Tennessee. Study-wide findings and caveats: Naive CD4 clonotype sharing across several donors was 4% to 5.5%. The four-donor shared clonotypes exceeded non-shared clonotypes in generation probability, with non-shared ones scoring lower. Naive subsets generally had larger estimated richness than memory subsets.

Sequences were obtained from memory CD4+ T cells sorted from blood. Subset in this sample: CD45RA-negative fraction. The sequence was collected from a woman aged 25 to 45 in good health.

The CDR3 bases are TGTGCCAGCAGCTTAGCGGCGGGAGGCCTAATCAGGGAGCAGTACTTC. Amino acid sequence: CASSLAAGGLIREQYF. The V gene is TRBV7-9, the J gene TRBJ2-7, with 8 bases aligning to TRBD2. CDR1 is SEHNR and CDR2 is FQNEAQ in the germline V gene (reference sequence). The CDR3 has 16 amino acids. J lost 7 bases, V lost 0 bases, and 11 bases had no gene match.